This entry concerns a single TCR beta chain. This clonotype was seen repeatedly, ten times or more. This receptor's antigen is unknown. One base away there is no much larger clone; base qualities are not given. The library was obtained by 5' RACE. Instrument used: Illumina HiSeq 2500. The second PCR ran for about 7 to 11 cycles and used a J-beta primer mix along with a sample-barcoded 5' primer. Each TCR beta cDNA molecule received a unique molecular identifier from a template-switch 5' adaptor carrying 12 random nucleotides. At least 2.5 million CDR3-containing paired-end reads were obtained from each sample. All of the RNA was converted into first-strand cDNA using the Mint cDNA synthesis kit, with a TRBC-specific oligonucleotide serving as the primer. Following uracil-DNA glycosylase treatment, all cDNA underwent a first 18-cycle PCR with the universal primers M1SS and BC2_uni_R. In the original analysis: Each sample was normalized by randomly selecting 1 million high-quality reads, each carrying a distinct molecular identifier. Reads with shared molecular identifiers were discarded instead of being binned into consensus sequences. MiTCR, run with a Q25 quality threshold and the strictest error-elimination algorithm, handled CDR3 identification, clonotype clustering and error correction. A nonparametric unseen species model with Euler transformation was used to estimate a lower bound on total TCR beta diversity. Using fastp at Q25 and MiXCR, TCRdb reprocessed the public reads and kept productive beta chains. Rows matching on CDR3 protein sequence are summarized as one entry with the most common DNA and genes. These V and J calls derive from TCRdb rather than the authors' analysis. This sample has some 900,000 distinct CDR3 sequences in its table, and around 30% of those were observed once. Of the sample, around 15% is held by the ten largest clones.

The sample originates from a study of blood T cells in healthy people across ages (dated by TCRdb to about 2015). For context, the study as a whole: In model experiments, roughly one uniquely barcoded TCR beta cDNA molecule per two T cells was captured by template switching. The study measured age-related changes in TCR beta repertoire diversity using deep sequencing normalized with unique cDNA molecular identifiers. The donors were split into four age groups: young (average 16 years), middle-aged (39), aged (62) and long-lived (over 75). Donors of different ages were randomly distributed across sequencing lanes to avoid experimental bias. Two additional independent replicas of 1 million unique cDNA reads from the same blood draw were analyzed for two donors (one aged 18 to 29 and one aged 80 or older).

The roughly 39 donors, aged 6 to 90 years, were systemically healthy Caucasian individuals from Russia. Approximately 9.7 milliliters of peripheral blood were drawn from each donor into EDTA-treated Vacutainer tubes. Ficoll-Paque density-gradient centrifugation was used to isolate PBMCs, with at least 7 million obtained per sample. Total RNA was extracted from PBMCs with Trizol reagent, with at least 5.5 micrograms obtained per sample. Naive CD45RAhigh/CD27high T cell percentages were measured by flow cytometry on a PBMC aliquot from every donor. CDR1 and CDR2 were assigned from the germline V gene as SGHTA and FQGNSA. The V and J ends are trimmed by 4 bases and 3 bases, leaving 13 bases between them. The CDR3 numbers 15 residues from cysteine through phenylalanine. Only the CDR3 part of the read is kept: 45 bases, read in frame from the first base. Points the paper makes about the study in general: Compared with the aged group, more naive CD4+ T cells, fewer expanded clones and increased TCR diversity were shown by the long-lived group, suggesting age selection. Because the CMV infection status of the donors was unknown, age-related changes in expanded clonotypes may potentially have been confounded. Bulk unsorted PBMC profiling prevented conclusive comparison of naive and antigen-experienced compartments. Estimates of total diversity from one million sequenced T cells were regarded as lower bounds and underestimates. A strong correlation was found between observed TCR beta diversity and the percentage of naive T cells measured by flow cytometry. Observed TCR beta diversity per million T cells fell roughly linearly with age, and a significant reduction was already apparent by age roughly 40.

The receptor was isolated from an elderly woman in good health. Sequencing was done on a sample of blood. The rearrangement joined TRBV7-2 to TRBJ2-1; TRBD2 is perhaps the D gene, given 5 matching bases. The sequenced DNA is TGTGCCAGCAGCTCTAGCTTTTTTGACTACAATGAGCAGTTCTTC. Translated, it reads CASSSSFFDYNEQFF.